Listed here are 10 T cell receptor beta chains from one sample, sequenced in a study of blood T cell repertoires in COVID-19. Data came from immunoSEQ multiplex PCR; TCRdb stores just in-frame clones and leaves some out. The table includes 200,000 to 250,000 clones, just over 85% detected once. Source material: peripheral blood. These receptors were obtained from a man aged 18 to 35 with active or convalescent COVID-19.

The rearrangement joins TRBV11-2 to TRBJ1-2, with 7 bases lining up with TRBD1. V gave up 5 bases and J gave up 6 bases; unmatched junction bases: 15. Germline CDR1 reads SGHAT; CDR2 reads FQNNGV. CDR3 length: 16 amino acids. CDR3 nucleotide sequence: TGTGCCAGCAGCCCCCGACAGGGAATGATCGGGGATGGCTACACCTTC. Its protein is CASSPRQGMIGDGYTF.

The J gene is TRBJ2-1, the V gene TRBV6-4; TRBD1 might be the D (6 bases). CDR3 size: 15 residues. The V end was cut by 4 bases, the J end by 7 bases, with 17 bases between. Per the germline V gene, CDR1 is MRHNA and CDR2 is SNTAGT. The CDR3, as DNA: TGTGCCAGCAGTGTGGATGGGGGCGCGCGGAATGAGCAGTTCTTC. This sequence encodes CASSVDGGARNEQFF.

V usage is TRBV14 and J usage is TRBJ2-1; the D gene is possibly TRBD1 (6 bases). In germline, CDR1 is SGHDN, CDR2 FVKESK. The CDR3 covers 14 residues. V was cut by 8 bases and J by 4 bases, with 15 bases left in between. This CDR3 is CASLMTGLYNEQFF. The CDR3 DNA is TGTGCCAGCTTGATGACAGGTCTTTACAATGAGCAGTTCTTC.

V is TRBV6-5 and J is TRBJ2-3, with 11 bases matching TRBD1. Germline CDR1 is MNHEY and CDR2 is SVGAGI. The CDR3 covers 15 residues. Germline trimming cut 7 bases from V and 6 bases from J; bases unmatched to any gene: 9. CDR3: CASIGQGAVFDTQYF. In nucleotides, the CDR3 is TGTGCCAGCATTGGACAGGGGGCAGTATTTGATACGCAGTATTTT.

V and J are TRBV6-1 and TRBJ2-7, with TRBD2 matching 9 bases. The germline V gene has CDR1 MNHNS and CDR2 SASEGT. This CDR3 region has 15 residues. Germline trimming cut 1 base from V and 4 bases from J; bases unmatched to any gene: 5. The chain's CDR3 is CASSEGLLAGYEQYF. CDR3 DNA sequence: TGTGCCAGCAGTGAAGGGTTGCTAGCGGGATACGAGCAGTACTTC.

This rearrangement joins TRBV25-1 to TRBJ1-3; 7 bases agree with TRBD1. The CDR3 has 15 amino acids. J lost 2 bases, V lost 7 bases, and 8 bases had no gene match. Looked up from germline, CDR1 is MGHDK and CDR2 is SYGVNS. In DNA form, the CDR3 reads TGTGCCAGCACCCCAGGGGGTTCGGCTGGAAACACCATATATTTT. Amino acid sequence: CASTPGGSAGNTIYF.

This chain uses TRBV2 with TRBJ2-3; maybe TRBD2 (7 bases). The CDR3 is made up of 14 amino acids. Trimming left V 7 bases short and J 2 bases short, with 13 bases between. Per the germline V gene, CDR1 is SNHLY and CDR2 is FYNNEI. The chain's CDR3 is CASKGEGDTDTQYF. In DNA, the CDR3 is TGTGCCAGCAAGGGGGAGGGAGACACAGATACGCAGTATTTT.

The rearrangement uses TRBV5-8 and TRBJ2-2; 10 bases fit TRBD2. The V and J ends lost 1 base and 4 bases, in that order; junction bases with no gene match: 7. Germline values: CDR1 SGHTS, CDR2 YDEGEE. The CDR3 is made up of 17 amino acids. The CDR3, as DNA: TGTGCCAGCAGCTTGATTGCTAGCGGGGGAACCACCGGGGAGCTGTTTTTT. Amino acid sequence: CASSLIASGGTTGELFF.

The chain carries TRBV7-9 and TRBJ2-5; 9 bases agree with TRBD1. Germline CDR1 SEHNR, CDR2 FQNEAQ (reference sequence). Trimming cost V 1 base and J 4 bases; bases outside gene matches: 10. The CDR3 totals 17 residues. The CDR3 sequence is CASSLGETGGAGETQYF. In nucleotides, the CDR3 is TGTGCCAGCAGCTTAGGGGAAACAGGGGGCGCGGGAGAGACCCAGTACTTC.

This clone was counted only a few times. The CDR3 nucleotides are TGCGCCAGCAGCCCGGGACTAGCGGGAGACTACAATGAGCAGTTCTTC. This sequence encodes CASSPGLAGDYNEQFF. The chain carries TRBV4-3 and TRBJ2-1; 14 nucleotides align to TRBD2. The germline V gene encodes CDR1 LGHNA and CDR2 YSLEER. CDR3 length equals 16 residues. The V segment lost 4 bases and the J segment 3 bases; nucleotides outside the gene matches: 2.